This T cell receptor beta chain stems from a study of blood T cell repertoires in COVID-19 (dated by TCRdb to the early 2020s). Looking at the study overall: Collaborator samples came from the United States, Italy and Spain and covered acute and convalescent phases of COVID-19. The material from the prospective study consisted of cDNA or gDNA derived from T cells, B-cell-depleted T cells, or PBMCs. The dataset comprised deeply sampled blood TCRbeta repertoires from subjects exposed to, actively infected with, or recovered from COVID-19. A freely available public database, intended as a resource for researchers studying the immune response to SARS-CoV-2, is where the repertoires were released. Samples came from the ongoing ImmuneRACE study (first 160 participants) plus 1,254 subjects from 6 global collaborators. A de-identified subject ID, COVID-19 status, age in years and sex were almost always included in the sample metadata. Where available, HLA class I and class II types were obtained from metadata supplied by the sample provider rather than from assay-based typing. What the research found in general, with its limitations: The quantity of clinical and demographic metadata differed by source and by participant and was supplied without curation.

About this clone itself: Its binding antigen is unknown. Base qualities are not provided; no much larger clone lies one nucleotide away.

The immunoSEQ Assay, a bias-controlled multiplex PCR, was used to amplify TCRbeta CDR3 regions from genomic DNA. The study's processing was this. Within the assay, amplification of reference gene primers was used to estimate how many nucleated cells each sample contained. To quantify the absolute abundance of each unique TCRbeta CDR3 rearrangement, sequence reads were collapsed and filtered. For each sample, productive Simpson clonality was calculated by taking the square root of Simpson's diversity index across productive rearrangements. This is the immuneACCESS table as TCRdb keeps it, with only in-frame sequences that have V and J called. A part of the clones is gone; compared with another copy, unresolved V genes explain less than half, and the rest is unexplained. V and J calls and clone size are as listed in that table; D and trimming were resolved from the DNA. The sample table contains approximately 300,000 clones; only one count was recorded for roughly 90% of them. Roughly 4% of the sample lies in the top ten.

The collaborating institutions used their own protocols to collect whole blood in K2EDTA tubes. For TCRbeta analysis, collaborators shipped samples in one of three forms: frozen whole blood, isolated PBMCs, or DNA extracted from either of those sample types. The receptor was isolated from a woman between 45 and 65 years old with active or convalescent COVID-19. Sequencing used peripheral blood.

The nucleotides are TGTGCCAGCAGTTATCGGGACAGGGGATCCTACGAGCAGTACTTC. It translates as CASSYRDRGSYEQYF. The sequence links TRBV2 to TRBJ2-7; 10 bases in the junction line up with TRBD1. V is pruned by 5 bases and J by 1 base, leaving 5 bases of the junction without a gene match. The CDR3 runs 15 amino acids, cysteine and phenylalanine included. The CDR3 DNA has 45 bases and is translated from base 1. The germline V gene provides CDR1 SNHLY and CDR2 FYNNEI.